The 20 T cell receptor beta chains presented below share a single source sample, sequenced in a study of cytomegalovirus exposure and HLA in healthy donors. Primers included in the PCR were 60 Vbeta and 13 Jbeta primers. Generated by immunoSEQ multiplex PCR, the TCRdb table keeps only in-frame clones and is missing some. The data show about 200,000 clones, and the top ten clones hold less than 1%. The specimen sequenced was PBMCs. The receptors were gathered from a woman in her thirties in good health and CMV-seropositive.

A word on this clone: Within the sample, other DNA sequences also encode this same CDR3. This chain connects TRBV27 to TRBJ1-2; D gene unclear. The V end lost 6 bases, the J end lost 1 base, and 9 bases lay between the germline ends. CDR1 MNHEY and CDR2 SMNVEV come from the germline V gene (reference sequence). The CDR3 totals 13 residues. CDR3 amino acids: CASSRQVNYGYTF. CDR3 DNA sequence: TGTGCCAGCAGCCGCCAGGTTAACTATGGCTACACCTTC.

V gene TRBV9 combines with J gene TRBJ2-3; a weak D match, TRBD2 (6 bases). The V and J ends lost 5 bases and 7 bases respectively, with 20 bases between them. This CDR3 comprises 15 residues. Germline V gene lookup returns CDR1 SGDLS and CDR2 YYNGEE. The CDR3 DNA reads as TGTGCCAGCAGAAATAGCGGTTCGGAGAGTCATACGCAGTATTTT. Protein: CASRNSGSESHTQYF.

J is TRBJ2-7 and V is TRBV19, with TRBD2 identical over 10 bases. The length of the CDR3 is 17 residues. Trimming took 4 bases from V and 2 from J; bases not matched to a gene: 11. Germline CDR1 reads LNHDA; CDR2 reads SQIVND (reference sequence). As DNA, the CDR3 is TGTGCCAGTAGTAGGCTCCGGACTAGCGGCCCACCCTACGAGCAGTACTTC. Translation gives CASSRLRTSGPPYEQYF. Combining the CDR3 with reference TRBV19 and TRBJ2-7 gives the whole variable domain DGGITQSPKYLFRKEGQNVTLSCEQNLNHDAMYWYRQDPGQGLRLIYYSQIVNDFQKGDIAEGYSVSREKKESFPLTVTSAQKNPTAFYLCASSRLRTSGPPYEQYFGPGTRLTVT.

V usage is TRBV14 and J usage is TRBJ2-1; the match to TRBD2 covers 8 bases. The CDR3 sequence is 15 residues long. CDR1 is SGHDN and CDR2 is FVKESK in the germline V gene. With V trimmed by 6 bases and J by 6 bases, 10 bases remained unmatched. The CDR3 nucleotides read TGTGCCAGCAGTCAATACGGGACTAGTTTCAATGAGCAGTTCTTC. Translated, it gives CASSQYGTSFNEQFF. Based on the CDR3 plus reference TRBV14 and TRBJ2-1, the full variable domain is EAGVTQFPSHSVIEKGQTVTLRCDPISGHDNLYWYRRVMGKEIKFLLHFVKESKQDESGMPNNRFLAERTGGTYSTLKVQPAELEDSGVYFCASSQYGTSFNEQFFGPGTRLTVL.

The chain carries TRBV25-1 and TRBJ2-5; D might be TRBD1 (6 bases). CDR1 MGHDK and CDR2 SYGVNS come from the germline V gene. This CDR3 is built from 12 residues. With 10 bases removed from V and 11 bases from J, the gap between germline ends came to 20 bases. The CDR3 protein is CATKKGVGEQYF. CDR3 DNA sequence: TGTGCCACTAAAAAGGGGGTGGGAGAGCAGTACTTC.

The rearrangement joins TRBV28 to TRBJ1-1; no clear D gene. V was cut by 2 bases and J by 2 bases, with 9 bases left in between. This CDR3 spans 14 amino acids. CDR1 is MDHEN and CDR2 is SYDVKM in the germline V gene. In DNA, the CDR3 is TGTGCCAGCAGTTTAGGTCCGGGTAACACTGAAGCTTTCTTT. Translating it yields CASSLGPGNTEAFF. Using reference TRBV28 and TRBJ1-1 for the parts outside the CDR3, the full variable domain is DVKVTQSSRYLVKRTGEKVFLECVQDMDHENMFWYRQDPGLGLRLIYFSYDVKMKEKGDIPEGYSVSREKKERFSLILESASTNQTSMYLCASSLGPGNTEAFFGQGTRLTVV.

This chain uses TRBV11-2 with TRBJ2-1, with TRBD2 identical over 7 bases. CDR1 is SGHAT and CDR2 is FQNNGV in the germline V gene. V shed 1 base, J shed 6 bases, and the junction held 12 bases outside the gene matches. The CDR3 extends over 17 amino acids. The CDR3 loop reads CASSLGGRGRGTNEQFF. CDR3 bases: TGTGCCAGCAGCTTAGGAGGGAGGGGTAGGGGTACCAATGAGCAGTTCTTC. Full variable domain (missing parts from reference TRBV11-2 and TRBJ2-1): EAGVAQSPRYKIIEKRQSVAFWCNPISGHATLYWYQQILGQGPKLLIQFQNNGVVDDSQLPKDRFSAERLKGVDSTLKIQPAKLEDSAVYLCASSLGGRGRGTNEQFFGPGTRLTVL.

The chain employs TRBV29-1 and TRBJ2-7; 8 nucleotides line up with TRBD1. The germline gives CDR1 SQVTM, CDR2 ANQGSEA. The CDR3 runs to 13 residues. The V gene end was trimmed by 7 bases and the J gene end by 3 bases; junction bases not matched to a gene: 8. CDR3 DNA sequence: TGCAGCGACCTCCGGGACAGGCTCTACGAGCAGTACTTC. Protein: CSDLRDRLYEQYF.

This chain joins TRBV11-3 and TRBJ1-1; D is undetermined. V lost 2 bases and J 4 bases, leaving 8 bases between the germline ends. In germline, CDR1 is SGHNT, CDR2 YENEEA. The CDR3 runs to 13 residues. The CDR3 DNA sequence: TGTGCCAGCAGCTTATCGAGATCCACTGAAGCTTTCTTT. It translates to CASSLSRSTEAFF.

The gene calls are TRBV6-1 and TRBJ1-1; D is possibly TRBD1 (5 bases). This CDR3 region has 14 residues. CDR1 is MNHNS, CDR2 SASEGT, per germline. Between the trimmed V and J ends, which lost 6 bases and 5 bases, there was a span of 16 bases. CDR3: CASRGQGLETEAFF. The CDR3 nucleotides read TGTGCCAGCAGGGGGCAGGGATTGGAGACTGAAGCTTTCTTT.

V gene TRBV7-2 combines with J gene TRBJ1-1; the D gene is possibly TRBD1 (6 bases). The length of the CDR3 is 14 residues. Trimming stripped 4 bases from V and 2 bases from J, with 11 bases between. Germline CDR1 SGHTA, CDR2 FQGNSA. The CDR3 protein is CASSSNGGNTEAFF. The CDR3 nucleotides read TGTGCCAGCAGCTCGAATGGGGGCAACACTGAAGCTTTCTTT.

The gene calls are TRBV18 and TRBJ1-4; D might be TRBD1 (6 bases). Germline assignment: CDR1 KGHSH and CDR2 LQKENI. The CDR3 has 16 amino acids. Trimming pared 4 bases from V and 5 bases from J, leaving 17 bases between. The CDR3 protein is CASSQRWGRGNEKLFF. The CDR3 DNA reads TGTGCCAGCTCACAACGGTGGGGCAGGGGCAATGAAAAACTGTTTTTT. The whole variable domain, remainder taken from reference TRBV18 and TRBJ1-4, is NAGVMQNPRHLVRRRGQEARLRCSPMKGHSHVYWYRQLPEEGLKFMVYLQKENIIDESGMPKERFSAEFPKEGPSILRIQQVVRGDSAAYFCASSQRWGRGNEKLFFGSGTQLSVL.

The chain has TRBV7-8 and TRBJ1-2; D is possibly TRBD1 (6 bases). Germline CDR1 SGHVS, CDR2 FQNEAQ. V lost 3 bases to trimming and J lost 6 bases, with 14 bases between them. CDR3 length: 14 residues. The CDR3 here is CASSLLNRADGYTF. CDR3 coding DNA: TGTGCCAGCAGCTTGCTAAACAGGGCTGATGGCTACACCTTC.

This rearrangement joins TRBV6-5 to TRBJ1-6; TRBD1 aligns across 7 bases. V gave up 3 bases and J gave up 6 bases; unmatched junction bases: 2. Germline V CDR1 and CDR2: MNHEY, SVGAGI. The CDR3 spans 14 residues. The CDR3 spells CASSYTGANSPLHF. In DNA form, the CDR3 reads TGTGCCAGCAGTTATACAGGGGCTAATTCACCCCTCCACTTT.

This chain uses TRBV11-2 with TRBJ1-3; a weak D match, TRBD1 (6 bases). This CDR3 contains 15 residues. Germline V gene lookup returns CDR1 SGHAT and CDR2 FQNNGV. Trimming removed 5 bases at V and 4 bases at J, with 15 bases between. CDR3 sequence: CASSGNRVFGNTIYF. CDR3 DNA sequence: TGTGCCAGCAGCGGGAACAGGGTCTTCGGAAACACCATATATTTT. Based on the CDR3 plus reference TRBV11-2 and TRBJ1-3, the full variable domain is EAGVAQSPRYKIIEKRQSVAFWCNPISGHATLYWYQQILGQGPKLLIQFQNNGVVDDSQLPKDRFSAERLKGVDSTLKIQPAKLEDSAVYLCASSGNRVFGNTIYFGEGSWLTVV.

CDR3 DNA: TGCAGCGTTGCAGGGGTGTACTATGGCTACACCTTC. It translates to CSVAGVYYGYTF. The chain carries TRBV29-1 and TRBJ1-2, with TRBD1 as a possible D gene (6 bases). The CDR3 is 12 residues long. Germline values: CDR1 SQVTM, CDR2 ANQGSEA. Between the trimmed V and J ends, which lost 4 bases and 3 bases, there was a span of 9 bases. The variable domain in full, with the rest retrieved from reference TRBV29-1 and TRBJ1-2, is SAVISQKPSRDICQRGTSLTIQCQVDSQVTMMFWYRQQPGQSLTLIATANQGSEATYESGFVIDKFPISRPNLTFSTLTVSNMSPEDSSIYLCSVAGVYYGYTFGSGTRLTVV.

The rearrangement links TRBV29-1 to TRBJ2-1, with TRBD2 matching 7 bases. The trim removed 3 bases at V and 1 base at J, leaving 9 bases unmatched. The CDR3 has 16 amino acids. Germline V gene sequence: CDR1 SQVTM, CDR2 ANQGSEA. The CDR3 DNA follows: TGCAGCGTTGAGAGTTTTGGGGGAGGGTCCTACAATGAGCAGTTCTTC. Translation: CSVESFGGGSYNEQFF.

This chain links TRBV4-1 with TRBJ2-6; TRBD1 matches 7 bases. Germline V lookup: CDR1 MGHRA, CDR2 YSYEKL. This CDR3 is built from 18 residues. The V segment lost 4 bases and the J segment 0 bases; nucleotides outside the gene matches: 9. Here the CDR3 reads CASSLRTGDFSGANVLTF. In nucleotides, the CDR3 is TGCGCCAGCAGCCTTCGGACAGGTGACTTCTCTGGGGCCAACGTCCTGACTTTC.

This chain links TRBV5-6 with TRBJ2-7; a weak D match, TRBD1 (7 bases). Germline V gene sequence: CDR1 SGHDT, CDR2 YYEEEE. V dropped 4 bases and J dropped 2 bases, with 10 bases sitting between them. The CDR3 runs 13 residues. CDR3: CASSAGQTYEQYF. The DNA for the CDR3 is TGTGCCAGCAGCGCGGGACAGACCTACGAGCAGTACTTC.

This chain joins TRBV25-1 and TRBJ2-1; the match to TRBD2 covers 7 bases. The CDR3 is 15 amino acids. Germline CDR1 reads MGHDK; CDR2 reads SYGVNS. Trimming removed 6 bases from V and 2 bases from J; junction bases left unmatched: 7. DNA of the CDR3: TGTGCCAGCAGCGATACTAGCGCCCCCTACAATGAGCAGTTCTTC. Its protein product is CASSDTSAPYNEQFF.